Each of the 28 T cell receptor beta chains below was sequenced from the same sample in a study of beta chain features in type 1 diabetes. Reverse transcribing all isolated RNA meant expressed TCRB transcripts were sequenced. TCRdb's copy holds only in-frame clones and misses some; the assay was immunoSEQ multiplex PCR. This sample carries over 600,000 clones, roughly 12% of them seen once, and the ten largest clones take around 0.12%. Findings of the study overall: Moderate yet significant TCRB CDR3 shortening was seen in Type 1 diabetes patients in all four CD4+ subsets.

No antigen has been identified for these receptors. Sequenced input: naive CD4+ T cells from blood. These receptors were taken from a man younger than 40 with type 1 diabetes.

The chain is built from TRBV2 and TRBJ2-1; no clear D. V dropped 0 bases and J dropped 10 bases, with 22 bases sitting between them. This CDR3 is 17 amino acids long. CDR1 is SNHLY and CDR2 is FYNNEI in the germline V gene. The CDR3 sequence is CASSEALRATTRMEQFF. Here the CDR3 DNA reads TGTGCCAGCAGTGAAGCGCTTCGGGCCACAACTCGGATGGAGCAGTTCTTC.

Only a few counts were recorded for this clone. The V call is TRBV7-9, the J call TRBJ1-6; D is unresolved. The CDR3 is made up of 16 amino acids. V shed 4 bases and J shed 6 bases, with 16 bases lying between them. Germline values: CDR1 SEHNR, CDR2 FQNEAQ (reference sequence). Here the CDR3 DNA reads TGTGCCAGCAGCTCCATGACCGGACCCGTTAATTCACCCCTCCACTTT. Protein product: CASSSMTGPVNSPLHF.

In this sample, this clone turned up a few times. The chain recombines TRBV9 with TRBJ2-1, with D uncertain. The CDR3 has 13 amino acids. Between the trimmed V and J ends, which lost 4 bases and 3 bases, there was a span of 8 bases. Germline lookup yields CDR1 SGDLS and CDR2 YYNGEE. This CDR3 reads CASSLRYYNEQFF. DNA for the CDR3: TGTGCCAGCAGCCTGAGGTACTACAATGAGCAGTTCTTC.

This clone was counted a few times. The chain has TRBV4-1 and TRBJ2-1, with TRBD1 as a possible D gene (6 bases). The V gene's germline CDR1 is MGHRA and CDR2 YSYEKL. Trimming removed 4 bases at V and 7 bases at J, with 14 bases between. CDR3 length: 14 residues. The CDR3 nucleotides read TGCGCCAGCAGCCTAGCAGCAGGGGAGAATGAGCAGTTCTTC. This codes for CASSLAAGENEQFF.

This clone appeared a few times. The CDR3 DNA reads as TGTGCCTGGAGCAGGGGACTCGGAGGGCAGCCCCAGCATTTT. This encodes CAWSRGLGGQPQHF. The genes are TRBV30 and TRBJ1-5; TRBD1 is a possible D gene (6 bases). Germline V CDR1 and CDR2: GTSNPN, SVGIG (reference sequence). The V gene lost 3 bases and the J gene lost 7 bases, with 16 bases spanning the gap. The CDR3 spans 14 residues.

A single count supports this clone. Here the CDR3 reads CASSVTGDVEETQYF. The DNA for the CDR3 is TGTGCCAGTAGTGTTACAGGGGATGTGGAGGAGACCCAGTACTTC. The rearrangement joins TRBV19 to TRBJ2-5; TRBD1 aligns across 7 bases. V was clipped by 5 bases and J by 5 bases; unmatched bases: 11. Germline values: CDR1 LNHDA, CDR2 SQIVND (reference sequence). CDR3 size: 15 residues.

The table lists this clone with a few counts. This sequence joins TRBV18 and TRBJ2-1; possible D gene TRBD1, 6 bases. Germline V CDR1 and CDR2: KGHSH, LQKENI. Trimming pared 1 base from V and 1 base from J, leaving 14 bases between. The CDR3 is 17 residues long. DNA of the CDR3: TGTGCCAGCTCACCACGGCGAGGGGGTGATTCCTACAATGAGCAGTTCTTC. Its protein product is CASSPRRGGDSYNEQFF. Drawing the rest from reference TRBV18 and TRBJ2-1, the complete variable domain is NAGVMQNPRHLVRRRGQEARLRCSPMKGHSHVYWYRQLPEEGLKFMVYLQKENIIDESGMPKERFSAEFPKEGPSILRIQQVVRGDSAAYFCASSPRRGGDSYNEQFFGPGTRLTVL.

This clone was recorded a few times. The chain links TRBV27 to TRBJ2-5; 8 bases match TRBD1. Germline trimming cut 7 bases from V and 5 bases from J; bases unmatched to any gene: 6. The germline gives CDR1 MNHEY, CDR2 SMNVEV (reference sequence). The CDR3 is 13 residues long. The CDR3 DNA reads TGTGCCAGCAAACGGACAGGGAGGGAGACCCAGTACTTC. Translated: CASKRTGRETQYF.

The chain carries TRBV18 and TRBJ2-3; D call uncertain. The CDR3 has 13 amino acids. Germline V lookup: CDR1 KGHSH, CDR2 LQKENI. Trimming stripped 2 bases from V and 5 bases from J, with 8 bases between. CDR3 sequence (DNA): TGTGCCAGCTCACCAACGAACGGAGATACGCAGTATTTT. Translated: CASSPTNGDTQYF.

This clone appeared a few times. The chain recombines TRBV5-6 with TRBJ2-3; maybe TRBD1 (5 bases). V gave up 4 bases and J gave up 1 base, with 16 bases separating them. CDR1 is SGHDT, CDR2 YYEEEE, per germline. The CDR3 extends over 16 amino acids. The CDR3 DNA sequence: TGTGCCAGCAGCCCCCGAAACTTCAGGGGCACAGATACGCAGTATTTT. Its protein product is CASSPRNFRGTDTQYF.

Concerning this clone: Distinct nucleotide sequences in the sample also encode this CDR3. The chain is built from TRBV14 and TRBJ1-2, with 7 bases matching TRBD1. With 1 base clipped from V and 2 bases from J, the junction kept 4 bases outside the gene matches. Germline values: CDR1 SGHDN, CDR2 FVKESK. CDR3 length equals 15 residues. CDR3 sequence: CASSQGTGLNYGYTF. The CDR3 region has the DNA TGTGCCAGCAGCCAAGGGACAGGACTAAACTATGGCTACACCTTC.

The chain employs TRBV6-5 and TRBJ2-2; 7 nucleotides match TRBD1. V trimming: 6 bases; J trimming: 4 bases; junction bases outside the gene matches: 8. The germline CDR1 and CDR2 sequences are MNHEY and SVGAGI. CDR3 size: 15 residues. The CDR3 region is CASRLEQGFTGELFF. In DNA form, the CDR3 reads TGTGCCAGCAGATTAGAACAGGGGTTCACCGGGGAGCTGTTTTTT.

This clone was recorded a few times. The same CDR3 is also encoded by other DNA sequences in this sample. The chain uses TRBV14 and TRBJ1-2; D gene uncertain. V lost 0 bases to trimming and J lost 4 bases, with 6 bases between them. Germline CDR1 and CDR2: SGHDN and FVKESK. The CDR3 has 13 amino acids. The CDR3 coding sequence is TGTGCCAGCAGCCAAGACAGGACCTATGGCTACACCTTC. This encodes CASSQDRTYGYTF.

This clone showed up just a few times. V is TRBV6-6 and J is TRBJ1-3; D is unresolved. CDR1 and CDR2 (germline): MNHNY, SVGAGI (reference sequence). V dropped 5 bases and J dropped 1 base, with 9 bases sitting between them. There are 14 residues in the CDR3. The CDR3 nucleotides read TGTGCCAGCAGTGGACCGGGATCTGGAAACACCATATATTTT. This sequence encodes CASSGPGSGNTIYF.

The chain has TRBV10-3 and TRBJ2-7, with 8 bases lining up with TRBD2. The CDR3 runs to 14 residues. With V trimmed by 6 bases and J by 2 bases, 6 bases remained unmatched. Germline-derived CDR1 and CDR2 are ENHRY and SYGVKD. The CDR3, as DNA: TGTGCCATCAGGCTAAACGGGGGGGCCTACGAGCAGTACTTC. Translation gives CAIRLNGGAYEQYF.

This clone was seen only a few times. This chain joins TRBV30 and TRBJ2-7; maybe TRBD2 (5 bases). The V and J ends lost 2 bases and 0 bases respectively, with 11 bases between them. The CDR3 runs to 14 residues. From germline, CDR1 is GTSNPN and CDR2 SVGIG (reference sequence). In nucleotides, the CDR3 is TGTGCCTGGAGTAGGACTTCTAGCTCCTACGAGCAGTACTTC. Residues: CAWSRTSSSYEQYF.

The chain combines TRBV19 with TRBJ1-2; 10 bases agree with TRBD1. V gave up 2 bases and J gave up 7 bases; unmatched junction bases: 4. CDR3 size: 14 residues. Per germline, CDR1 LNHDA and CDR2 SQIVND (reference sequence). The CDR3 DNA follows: TGTGCCAGTAGTATATCGGGGACAGGGGCTGGCTACACCTTC. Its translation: CASSISGTGAGYTF.

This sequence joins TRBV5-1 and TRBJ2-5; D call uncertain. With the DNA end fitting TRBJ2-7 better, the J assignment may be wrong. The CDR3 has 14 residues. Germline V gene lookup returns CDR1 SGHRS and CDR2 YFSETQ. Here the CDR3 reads CASSSSSGYHEQYF. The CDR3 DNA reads TGCGCCAGCAGCTCCTCGTCCGGGTACCACGAGCAGTACTTC.

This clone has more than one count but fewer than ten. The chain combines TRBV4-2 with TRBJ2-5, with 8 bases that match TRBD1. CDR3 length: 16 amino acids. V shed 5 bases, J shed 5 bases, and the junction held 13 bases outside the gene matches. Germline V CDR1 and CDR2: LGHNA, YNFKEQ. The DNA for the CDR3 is TGTGCCAGCAGCTTCCGGACAGGGATAGGCGGTGAGACCCAGTACTTC. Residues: CASSFRTGIGGETQYF.

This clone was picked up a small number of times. The CDR3 loop reads CASSQTGLSSYEQYF. In DNA, the CDR3 is TGTGCCAGCAGCCAGACAGGGTTAAGCTCCTACGAGCAGTACTTC. This rearrangement joins TRBV5-4 to TRBJ2-7, with TRBD1 matching over 7 bases. CDR1 is SGHNT, CDR2 YYREEE, per germline (reference sequence). The CDR3 consists of 15 residues. The ends lost 4 bases at V and 0 bases at J; junction bases unmatched: 7.

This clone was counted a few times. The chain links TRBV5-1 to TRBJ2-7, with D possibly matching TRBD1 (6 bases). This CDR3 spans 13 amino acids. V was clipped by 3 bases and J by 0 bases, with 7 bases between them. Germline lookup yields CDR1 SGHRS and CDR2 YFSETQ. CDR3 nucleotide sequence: TGCGCCAGCAGCTGGGACAACTCCTACGAGCAGTACTTC. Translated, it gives CASSWDNSYEQYF.

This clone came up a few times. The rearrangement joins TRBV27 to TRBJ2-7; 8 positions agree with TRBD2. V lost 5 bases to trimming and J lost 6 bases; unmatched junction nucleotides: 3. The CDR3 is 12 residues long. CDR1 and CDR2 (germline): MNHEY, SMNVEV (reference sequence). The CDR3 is CASSPREGEQYF. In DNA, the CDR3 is TGTGCCAGCAGTCCTCGGGAGGGCGAGCAGTACTTC.

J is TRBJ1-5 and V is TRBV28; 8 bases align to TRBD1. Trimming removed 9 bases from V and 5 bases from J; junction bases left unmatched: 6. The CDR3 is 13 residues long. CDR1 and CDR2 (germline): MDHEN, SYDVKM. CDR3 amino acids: CASGLTGDQPQHF. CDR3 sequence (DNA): TGTGCCAGTGGACTGACAGGGGATCAGCCCCAGCATTTT.

The CDR3 DNA reads TGTGCCAGCAGTACAAGGGTTCGGGAGACCCAGTACTTC. It yields the protein CASSTRVRETQYF. The chain has TRBV27 and TRBJ2-5; D is unclear. V shed 5 bases and J shed 5 bases, with 12 bases lying between them. Germline V CDR1 and CDR2: MNHEY, SMNVEV (reference sequence). This CDR3 has 13 amino acids.

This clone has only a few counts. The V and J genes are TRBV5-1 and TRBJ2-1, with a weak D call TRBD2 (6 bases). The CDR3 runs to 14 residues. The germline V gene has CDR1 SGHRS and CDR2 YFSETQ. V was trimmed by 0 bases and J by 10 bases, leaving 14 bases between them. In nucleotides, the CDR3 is TGCGCCAGCAGCTTGGAGGCGGGGATCAGCGAGCAGTTCTTC. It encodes CASSLEAGISEQFF.

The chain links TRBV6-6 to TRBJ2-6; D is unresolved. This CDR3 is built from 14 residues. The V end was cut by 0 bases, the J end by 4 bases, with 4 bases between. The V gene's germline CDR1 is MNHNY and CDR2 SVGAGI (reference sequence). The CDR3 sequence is CASSYSEGANVLTF. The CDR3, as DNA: TGTGCCAGCAGTTACTCTGAGGGGGCCAACGTCCTGACTTTC.

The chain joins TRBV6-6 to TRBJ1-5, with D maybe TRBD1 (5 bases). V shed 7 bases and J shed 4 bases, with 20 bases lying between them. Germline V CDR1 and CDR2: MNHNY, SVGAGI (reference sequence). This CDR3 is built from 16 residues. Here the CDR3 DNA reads TGTGCCAGCACCACTAGCGGCAGGGAGGCGAATCAGCCCCAGCATTTT. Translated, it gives CASTTSGREANQPQHF.

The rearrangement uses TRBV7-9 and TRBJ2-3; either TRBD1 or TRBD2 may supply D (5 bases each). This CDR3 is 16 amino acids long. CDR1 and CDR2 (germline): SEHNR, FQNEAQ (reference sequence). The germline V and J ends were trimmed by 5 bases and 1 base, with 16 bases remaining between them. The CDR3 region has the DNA TGTGCCAGCAGCCCGTGGGACGGGGTCCGCACAGATACGCAGTATTTT. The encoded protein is CASSPWDGVRTDTQYF.